This TCR beta chain was obtained from a study of T cell repertoires in cytomegalovirus infection. Across the whole study: It can be stated that public TCR beta signatures indicated CMV infection as well as a matching HLA type.

Notes on the study in general: The ex vivo response was dominated by HLA-C-restricted CMV-specific TCR beta clonotypes. Carriers of CMV and the relevant HLA type were discriminated by public TCR beta frequency.

TCRdb reanalysed the reads using MiXCR and keeps one entry per CDR3 protein. The sample records roughly 230,000 distinct CDR3 sequences, over 15% being singletons. CDR3 size: 12 residues. Germline V gene lookup returns CDR1 MNHEY and CDR2 SVGEGT. V was clipped by 6 bases and J by 3 bases, with 6 bases between them. This clonotype was detected only a few times. Its antigen is undetermined. The rearrangement joins TRBV6-2 or TRBV6-3 to TRBJ1-5; D is unresolved. The sequenced sample consisted of CD8+ T cells from PBMCs. The TCR comes from a human donor in good health (CMV status not recorded). Some clones in this sample may be carry-over from other donors' samples. The CDR3 DNA is TGTGCCAGCAGCAAAACCAATCAGCCCCAGCATTTT. It translates to CASSKTNQPQHF.